The 30 T cell receptor beta chains presented below share a single source sample, sequenced in a study of blood T cell repertoires in COVID-19. Clones were sequenced by immunoSEQ multiplex PCR, and TCRdb holds only the in-frame ones, with some missing. The sample shows about 410,000 clones, about nine tenths of them seen only once. The sequenced sample was peripheral blood. The receptors were gathered from a woman aged 40 to 50 with COVID-19, enrolled during active disease.

The chain employs TRBV6-6 and TRBJ1-1, with D possibly being TRBD1 (6 bases). Trimming left V 5 bases short and J 6 bases short, with 13 bases between. The CDR3 totals 13 residues. Germline V lookup: CDR1 MNHNY, CDR2 SVGAGI (reference sequence). The CDR3 region has the DNA TGTGCCAGCAGTCGGGACACGCGTTCTGAAGCTTTCTTT. It codes for CASSRDTRSEAFF.

This rearrangement joins TRBV19 to TRBJ1-5, with a possible D match to TRBD1 (6 bases). The CDR3 loop spans 16 amino acids. Trimming shortened V by 5 bases and J by 5 bases, and 19 bases separated the two germline ends. From germline, CDR1 is LNHDA and CDR2 SQIVND (reference sequence). The CDR3 coding sequence is TGTGCCAGTAGTCTATCGAAGGGACACGGGGATCAGCCCCAGCATTTT. Translation gives CASSLSKGHGDQPQHF.

The chain carries TRBV7-9 and TRBJ1-2; D perhaps matches TRBD1 (5 bases). This CDR3 is 17 amino acids long. Germline loops: CDR1 SEHNR, CDR2 FQNEAQ (reference sequence). Trimming took off 4 bases at V and 3 bases at J, with 21 bases between the two ends. The chain's CDR3 is CASSSYSDRDFYYGYTF. In nucleotides, the CDR3 is TGTGCCAGCAGCTCGTACTCTGACCGGGACTTCTACTATGGCTACACCTTC.

The gene calls are TRBV6-1 and TRBJ1-2; 8 bases map to TRBD1. This CDR3 region has 17 residues. Trimming removed 3 bases from V and 3 bases from J; junction bases left unmatched: 12. Germline V gene data show CDR1 as MNHNS and CDR2 as SASEGT. CDR3 in DNA: TGTGCCAGCAGTGAGTTTGGCGGACAGGGCAAGGACTATGGCTACACCTTC. This gives the protein CASSEFGGQGKDYGYTF.

The V call is TRBV7-9, the J call TRBJ2-1; 8 bases align to TRBD1. The CDR3 is 12 amino acids. CDR1 and CDR2 (germline): SEHNR, FQNEAQ (reference sequence). The V segment lost 6 bases and the J segment 7 bases; nucleotides outside the gene matches: 2. The CDR3 DNA is TGTGCCAGCAGGGACAGGGTGAATGAGCAGTTCTTC. This gives the protein CASRDRVNEQFF.

The genes are TRBV9 and TRBJ2-5; 7 bases match TRBD2. The CDR3 length is 17 residues. The germline gives CDR1 SGDLS, CDR2 YYNGEE. After removal of 3 bases from V and 2 bases from J, the junction contained 13 bases not matched to a gene. Here the CDR3 reads CASSGDGSGGPQETQYF. CDR3 nucleotides: TGTGCCAGCAGCGGGGATGGGTCGGGAGGCCCACAAGAGACCCAGTACTTC.

This clone has just a few counts. V usage is TRBV9 and J usage is TRBJ1-5; D is uncertain. Trimming shortened V by 0 bases and J by 6 bases, and 10 bases separated the two germline ends. Looked up from germline, CDR1 is SGDLS and CDR2 is YYNGEE. The CDR3 sequence is 14 residues long. CDR3 region: CASSVGTGAQPQHF. CDR3 DNA: TGTGCCAGCAGCGTAGGGACTGGAGCTCAGCCCCAGCATTTT.

The gene calls are TRBV7-2 and TRBJ1-2; possible D gene TRBD1, 6 bases. Looked up from germline, CDR1 is SGHTA and CDR2 is FQGNSA. Trimming removed 2 bases from V and 0 bases from J, with 10 bases in between. The CDR3 sequence is 15 residues long. This CDR3 is CASSLRGASNYGYTF. The CDR3 DNA follows: TGTGCCAGCAGCTTACGGGGGGCTTCTAACTATGGCTACACCTTC. The whole variable domain, filled in from reference TRBV7-2 and TRBJ1-2, reads GAGVSQSPSNKVTEKGKDVELRCDPISGHTALYWYRQSLGQGLEFLIYFQGNSAPDKSGLPSDRFSAERTGGSVSTLTIQRTQQEDSAVYLCASSLRGASNYGYTFGSGTRLTVV.

This chain connects TRBV5-1 to TRBJ1-3, with D possibly being TRBD1 (5 bases). The CDR3 runs to 16 residues. Trimming left V 4 bases short and J 0 bases short, with 14 bases between. Germline V gene sequence: CDR1 SGHRS, CDR2 YFSETQ. For the CDR3, the DNA is TGCGCCAGCAGCACCCGGGACTCCCGCTCTGGAAACACCATATATTTT. Its translation is CASSTRDSRSGNTIYF.

This sequence joins TRBV7-9 and TRBJ1-4, with 7 bases aligning to TRBD1. Germline assignment: CDR1 SEHNR and CDR2 FQNEAQ (reference sequence). There are 16 residues in the CDR3. V lost 6 bases to trimming and J lost 0 bases; unmatched junction nucleotides: 7. In nucleotides, the CDR3 is TGTGCCAGCAGGCCCGAAACAGGGGCAACTAATGAAAAACTGTTTTTT. This encodes CASRPETGATNEKLFF.

The table lists this clone with a count of one. The rearrangement links TRBV2 to TRBJ2-7; D is unclear. This CDR3 region has 13 residues. CDR1 and CDR2 from the germline V gene are SNHLY and FYNNEI. V gave up 6 bases and J gave up 3 bases, with 12 bases separating them. The CDR3 loop is CASRTNSYYEQYF. CDR3 DNA: TGTGCCAGCAGGACAAATTCGTACTACGAGCAGTACTTC.

CDR3 in amino acids: CASSPDRVGVMNTEAFF. The CDR3 DNA follows: TGTGCCAGCTCACCTGACAGGGTGGGGGTGATGAACACTGAAGCTTTCTTT. The chain has TRBV18 and TRBJ1-1; TRBD1 matches at 7 bases. Germline V gene sequence: CDR1 KGHSH, CDR2 LQKENI. The CDR3 is made up of 17 amino acids. Unmatched junction bases numbered 10, after V lost 3 bases and J lost 0 bases.

This clone occurred once. This chain's CDR3 is CASSLGGGAGRNEQFF. DNA of the CDR3: TGTGCCAGCAGCTTAGGAGGTGGAGCGGGGCGCAATGAGCAGTTCTTC. J is TRBJ2-1 and V is TRBV11-2; 7 nucleotides align to TRBD2. The V gene end was trimmed by 1 base and the J gene end by 6 bases; junction bases not matched to a gene: 9. There are 16 residues in the CDR3. Germline V gives CDR1 SGHAT, CDR2 FQNNGV.

The rearrangement links TRBV7-7 to TRBJ2-2; D unclear. The V gene's germline CDR1 is SSHAT and CDR2 FNYEAQ (reference sequence). The CDR3 has 12 residues. Here the CDR3 reads CASCDFVGELFF. CDR3 bases: TGTGCTAGTTGCGACTTTGTCGGGGAGCTGTTTTTT.

This clone is a singleton in its sample. The V and J genes are TRBV5-1 and TRBJ1-2; D call uncertain. Trimming took off 0 bases at V and 3 bases at J, with 3 bases between the two ends. The CDR3 spans 12 residues. Germline V CDR1 and CDR2: SGHRS, YFSETQ. The CDR3 sequence is CASSLADYGYTF. The DNA for the CDR3 is TGCGCCAGCAGCTTGGCGGACTATGGCTACACCTTC.

V gene TRBV30 combines with J gene TRBJ2-1; D is undetermined. V lost 3 bases to trimming and J lost 1 base, with 7 bases between them. This CDR3 is built from 13 residues. Germline V gives CDR1 GTSNPN, CDR2 SVGIG (reference sequence). In DNA, the CDR3 is TGTGCCTGGAGAACCGGGTCCTACAATGAGCAGTTCTTC. Translation gives CAWRTGSYNEQFF.

The chain couples TRBV6-2 or TRBV6-3 to TRBJ2-2; a weak D match, TRBD1 (6 bases). The CDR3 covers 17 residues. The V gene's germline CDR1 is MNHEY and CDR2 SVGEGT. Trimming stripped 2 bases from V and 5 bases from J, with 18 bases between. CDR3 loop: CASSYNWDIPWTGELFF. CDR3 nucleotides: TGTGCCAGCAGTTACAATTGGGACATACCATGGACCGGGGAGCTGTTTTTT.

This clone was found once. The V gene is TRBV15, the J gene TRBJ2-7; 7 nucleotides align to TRBD1. Germline assignment: CDR1 LNHNV and CDR2 YYDKDF (reference sequence). CDR3 length: 15 amino acids. Trimming at V came to 5 bases and at J to 3 bases, leaving 10 bases not matched to a gene. CDR3 nucleotides: TGTGCCACCAGCGAAAGCCCTGGGGACAGCTACGAGCAGTACTTC. Residues: CATSESPGDSYEQYF.

The chain uses TRBV7-2 and TRBJ1-6, with D hard to call. Per germline, CDR1 SGHTA and CDR2 FQGNSA. V was pared by 2 bases and J by 4 bases, with 6 bases between. This CDR3 spans 14 amino acids. The CDR3 here is CASSLSDYNSPLHF. The DNA of the CDR3 is TGTGCCAGCAGCTTATCAGATTATAATTCACCCCTCCACTTT.

A single count supports this clone. This chain links TRBV7-2 with TRBJ2-5; tentatively, D is TRBD2 (6 bases). Trimming left V 5 bases short and J 4 bases short, with 11 bases between. The CDR3 covers 13 residues. The V gene's germline CDR1 is SGHTA and CDR2 FQGNSA. CDR3 loop: CASSPTRGETQYF. The CDR3 region has the DNA TGTGCCAGCAGCCCGACTAGGGGAGAGACCCAGTACTTC.

The chain recombines TRBV2 with TRBJ1-1, with D possibly TRBD1 on 6 matching bases. The CDR3 is 10 amino acids. V lost 7 bases, J lost 11 bases, and 11 bases lay in between. Germline-derived CDR1 and CDR2 are SNHLY and FYNNEI. This chain's CDR3 is CASIGRGAFF. In nucleotides, the CDR3 is TGTGCCAGCATCGGAAGGGGGGCTTTCTTT.

The J gene is TRBJ1-5, the V gene TRBV28, with D possibly TRBD1 on 6 matching bases. Germline CDR1 is MDHEN and CDR2 is SYDVKM. This CDR3 comprises 14 residues. V was shortened by 4 bases and J by 4 bases, with 11 bases between the two germline ends. CDR3 residues: CASSSDRGNQPQHF. The CDR3 DNA follows: TGTGCCAGCAGTTCCGATAGGGGGAATCAGCCCCAGCATTTT.

This chain joins TRBV10-3 and TRBJ2-2, with 7 bases lining up with TRBD2. Germline CDR1 is ENHRY and CDR2 is SYGVKD. V shed 8 bases and J 7 bases; nucleotides not matched to a gene: 10. The CDR3 loop spans 14 amino acids. Here the CDR3 reads CAIRLGGEHGELFF. Written as DNA, the CDR3 is TGTGCCATCCGCCTGGGGGGGGAACACGGGGAGCTGTTTTTT.

The rearrangement uses TRBV28 and TRBJ1-1; tentatively, D is TRBD1 (5 bases). V was clipped by 8 bases and J by 4 bases, with 11 bases between them. The CDR3 consists of 12 residues. Germline CDR1 MDHEN, CDR2 SYDVKM. Here the CDR3 DNA reads TGTGCCAGCCAGGGAGGAGGCACTGAAGCTTTCTTT. It is translated as CASQGGGTEAFF.

This rearrangement joins TRBV5-1 to TRBJ2-1; 10 bases map to TRBD2. Trimming removed 4 bases from V and 8 bases from J; junction bases left unmatched: 18. The germline gives CDR1 SGHRS, CDR2 YFSETQ. The CDR3 is made up of 18 amino acids. The CDR3, as DNA: TGCGCCAGCAGCCAATGGGCTAGCGGGAGTTCGGCACGGCATGAGCAGTTCTTC. This codes for CASSQWASGSSARHEQFF.

This sequence joins TRBV7-9 and TRBJ1-1, with D uncertain. V gave up 5 bases and J gave up 4 bases, with 11 bases separating them. Germline-derived CDR1 and CDR2 are SEHNR and FQNEAQ (reference sequence). The CDR3 spans 13 residues. CDR3 amino acids: CASSSYDGTEAFF. The DNA of the CDR3 is TGTGCCAGCAGCAGCTATGATGGCACTGAAGCTTTCTTT.

This rearrangement joins TRBV9 to TRBJ1-6, with TRBD1 identical over 7 bases. The CDR3 loop spans 12 amino acids. After removal of 10 bases from V and 7 bases from J, the junction contained 5 bases not matched to a gene. The germline V gene has CDR1 SGDLS and CDR2 YYNGEE. The CDR3 spells CASTGLNSPLHF. CDR3 sequence (DNA): TGTGCCTCGACAGGGCTAAATTCACCCCTCCACTTT. The complete variable domain, with remaining parts taken from reference TRBV9 and TRBJ1-6, reads DSGVTQTPKHLITATGQRVTLRCSPRSGDLSVYWYQQSLDQGLQFLIQYYNGEERAKGNILERFSAQQFPDLHSELNLSSLELGDSALYFCASTGLNSPLHFGNGTRLTVT.

The genes are TRBV7-2 and TRBJ2-5; D is unclear. V gave up 2 bases and J gave up 4 bases, with 8 bases separating them. This CDR3 is built from 13 residues. Germline values: CDR1 SGHTA, CDR2 FQGNSA. This chain's CDR3 is CASSLRPGETQYF. CDR3 DNA: TGTGCCAGCAGCTTAAGGCCGGGAGAGACCCAGTACTTC.

The chain carries TRBV19 and TRBJ2-5; 14 nucleotides match TRBD2. Trimming removed 9 bases from V and 5 bases from J; junction bases left unmatched: 8. From germline, CDR1 is LNHDA and CDR2 SQIVND (reference sequence). This CDR3 region has 15 residues. For the CDR3, the DNA is TGTGCCAGCCGTCGGGGACTAGCGGGGGTTGAGACCCAGTACTTC. Its protein is CASRRGLAGVETQYF.

V is TRBV19 and J is TRBJ2-6; TRBD1 matches at 7 bases. This CDR3 region has 20 residues. The V gene's germline CDR1 is LNHDA and CDR2 SQIVND (reference sequence). Unmatched junction bases numbered 19, after V lost 6 bases and J lost 2 bases. The CDR3 DNA is TGTGCCAGTAGGGGAAGTTATAGAGACAGGGTTTCGCCTGGGGCCAACGTCCTGACTTTC. Translation gives CASRGSYRDRVSPGANVLTF.